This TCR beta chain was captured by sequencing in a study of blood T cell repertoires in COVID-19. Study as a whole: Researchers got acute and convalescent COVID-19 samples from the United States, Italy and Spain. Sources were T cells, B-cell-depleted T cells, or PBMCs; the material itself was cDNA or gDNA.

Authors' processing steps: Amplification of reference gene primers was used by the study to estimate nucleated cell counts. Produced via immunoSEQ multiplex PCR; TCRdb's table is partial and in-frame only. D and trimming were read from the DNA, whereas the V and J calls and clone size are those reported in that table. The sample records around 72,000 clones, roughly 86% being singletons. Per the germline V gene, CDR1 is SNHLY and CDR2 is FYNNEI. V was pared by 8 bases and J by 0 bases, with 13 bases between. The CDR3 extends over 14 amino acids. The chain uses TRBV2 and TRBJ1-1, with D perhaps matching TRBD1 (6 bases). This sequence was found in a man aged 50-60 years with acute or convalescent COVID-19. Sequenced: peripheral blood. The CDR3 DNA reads TGTGCCAGCGCATACAGGGTTTTGAACACTGAAGCTTTCTTT. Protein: CASAYRVLNTEAFF.